What follows is one T cell receptor beta chain and its context. This record belongs to a study of blood T cell repertoires in COVID-19. Original data processing: Quantification of nucleated cells was approximated via reference gene primer amplification. Profiling relied on immunoSEQ multiplex PCR, and the TCRdb table lists in-frame clones only, not all of them. That table gives V, J and clone size, and the DNA gave D and trimming. The sample has 110,000 to 150,000 clones, 80% to 90% seen once. CDR1 and CDR2 from the germline V gene are MNHNS and SASEGT. CDR3 length equals 20 residues. V lost 3 bases and J 0 bases, leaving 26 bases between the germline ends.

This chain joins TRBV6-1 and TRBJ1-2; tentative D call: TRBD1 (5 bases). The material sequenced was peripheral blood. This receptor was obtained from a woman aged 55-70 years with active COVID-19. The CDR3 DNA reads as TGTGCCAGCAGTGAGGGGCCCCCTGATTTTGTTACCCTAGCTAACTATGGCTACACCTTC. Translated: CASSEGPPDFVTLANYGYTF.